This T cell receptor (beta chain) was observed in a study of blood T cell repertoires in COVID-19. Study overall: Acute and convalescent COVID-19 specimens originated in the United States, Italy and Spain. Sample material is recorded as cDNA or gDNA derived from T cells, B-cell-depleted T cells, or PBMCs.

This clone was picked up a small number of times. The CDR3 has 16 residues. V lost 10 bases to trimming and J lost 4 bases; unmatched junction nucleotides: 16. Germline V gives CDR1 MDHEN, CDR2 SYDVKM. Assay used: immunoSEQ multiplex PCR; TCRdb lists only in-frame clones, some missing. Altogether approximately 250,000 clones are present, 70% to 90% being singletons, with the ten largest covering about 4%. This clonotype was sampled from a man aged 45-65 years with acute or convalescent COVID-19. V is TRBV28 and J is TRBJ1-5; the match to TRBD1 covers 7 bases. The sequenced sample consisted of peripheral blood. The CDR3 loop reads CAISDPGQRKNQPQHF. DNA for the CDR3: TGTGCCATCTCGGATCCGGGACAGAGAAAAAATCAGCCCCAGCATTTT.